This TCR beta chain was identified in a study of shared clonotypes between healthy human individuals. Study findings and constraints: Among the subsets, naive ones generally showed larger estimated richness than memory ones.

This clone was counted between two and nine times. Its antigen is not identified. Here immunoSEQ multiplex PCR was the method, and the copy in TCRdb shows in-frame clones only, minus some. The data show 2,500,000 or so clones, 80% to 95% seen once. This clonotype was obtained from a man between 18 and 35 years old in good health. Some clones in this sample may be carry-over from other donors' samples. Source material: naive CD4+ T cells from PBMCs. Subset given: CD45RA+ positively selected.

CDR3 sequence reads: CASSQDSNQPQHF. Written as DNA, the CDR3 is TGTGCCAGCAGTCAGGATAGCAATCAGCCCCAGCATTTT. The chain employs TRBV6-1 and TRBJ1-5; D remains unclear. The CDR3 spans 13 residues. Trimming removed 5 bases from V and 0 bases from J, with 5 bases in between. Per the germline V gene, CDR1 is MNHNS and CDR2 is SASEGT.